This TCR beta chain emerged from a study of T cell changes during pregnancy in multiple sclerosis. Assay: immunoSEQ multiplex PCR; the TCRdb copy retains only in-frame clones and omits some. This table has about 40,000 clones, about nine tenths appearing once. The V segment lost 2 bases and the J segment 4 bases; nucleotides outside the gene matches: 9. Germline lookup yields CDR1 KGHSH and CDR2 LQKENI. The CDR3 runs 16 residues. The material sequenced was CD4+ T cells from peripheral blood mononuclear cells, taken before pregnancy. The chain has TRBV18 and TRBJ2-5, with TRBD1 matching 8 bases. The receptor's source is a female donor with multiple sclerosis, enrolled in a pregnancy study. The CDR3 spells CASSPRDRQFGETQYF. The DNA for the CDR3 is TGTGCCAGCTCACCAAGGGACAGGCAGTTTGGAGAGACCCAGTACTTC.